A single sample gave rise to the 19 T cell receptor beta chains below, sequenced in a study of blood T cell repertoires in COVID-19. The table came from immunoSEQ multiplex PCR; TCRdb's copy has only in-frame clones and leaves some out. Among some 220,000 clones listed, approximately 85% were seen once. What was sequenced was peripheral blood. The receptors derive from a woman in her 70s with COVID-19, enrolled during active disease.

The CDR3 sequence: CASSLFSSYNSPLHF. The DNA for the CDR3 is TGTGCCAGCAGTTTATTCAGCTCCTATAATTCACCCCTCCACTTT. V is TRBV27 and J is TRBJ1-6; D ambiguous. The V and J ends lost 1 base and 0 bases respectively, with 4 bases between them. The CDR3 is 15 residues long. The V gene's germline CDR1 is MNHEY and CDR2 SMNVEV (reference sequence).

The sample holds one count of this clone. The rearrangement links TRBV12-3 or TRBV12-4 to TRBJ2-7, with D hard to call. The V gene lost 1 base and the J gene lost 6 bases, with 10 bases spanning the gap. The length of the CDR3 is 13 residues. The CDR3 nucleotides read TGTGCCAGCAGTTTAGGGGCCTTCCGCGAGCAGTACTTC. It is translated as CASSLGAFREQYF.

Remarks on this clone: One end of the junction is discordant with germline, which a read error may explain. The chain uses TRBV7-7 and TRBJ2-3; TRBD2 matches at 8 bases. This CDR3 comprises 14 residues. CDR1 and CDR2 (germline): SSHAT, FNYEAQ (reference sequence). Here the CDR3 DNA reads TGTGCTAGCAGCTTAGGACTAGCTGCAGATACGCAGTATTTT. This codes for CASSLGLAADTQYF.

This clone occurred once. The chain is built from TRBV6-5 and TRBJ1-2; weak D call: TRBD1 (6 bases). Trimming removed 6 bases at V and 0 bases at J, with 14 bases between. The CDR3 runs 15 residues. CDR1 MNHEY and CDR2 SVGAGI come from the germline V gene. The CDR3 sequence: CASRGNRAPNYGYTF. CDR3 nucleotides: TGTGCCAGCAGGGGGAACAGGGCCCCTAACTATGGCTACACCTTC.

This chain uses TRBV5-1 with TRBJ1-2; TRBD1 aligns across 10 bases. With V trimmed by 7 bases and J by 5 bases, 5 bases remained unmatched. The CDR3 loop spans 13 amino acids. Per germline, CDR1 SGHRS and CDR2 YFSETQ. The CDR3 nucleotides are TGCGCCAGCCGCACGGGACAGGGGTATGGCTACACCTTC. This encodes CASRTGQGYGYTF.

This chain links TRBV2 with TRBJ2-7; 14 bases fit TRBD2. CDR1 SNHLY and CDR2 FYNNEI come from the germline V gene. V gave up 2 bases and J gave up 4 bases; unmatched junction bases: 4. The CDR3 length is 16 residues. The CDR3 sequence: CASSEKGTSGSYEQYF. DNA of the CDR3: TGTGCCAGCAGTGAAAAGGGGACTAGCGGGAGTTACGAGCAGTACTTC.

This rearrangement joins TRBV18 to TRBJ1-2; D might be TRBD1 (6 bases). V lost 6 bases to trimming and J lost 4 bases, with 9 bases between them. The CDR3 loop spans 12 amino acids. Germline values: CDR1 KGHSH, CDR2 LQKENI. The CDR3 bases are TGTGCCAGCTCTACAGGGATCTATGGCTACACCTTC. This sequence encodes CASSTGIYGYTF.

This chain's CDR3 is CASSQLFTGLEQYF. The CDR3 nucleotides read TGTGCCAGCAGCCAATTATTTACAGGGCTCGAGCAGTACTTC. The chain joins TRBV14 to TRBJ2-7; a possible D gene is TRBD1 (6 bases). The CDR3 extends over 14 amino acids. Germline values: CDR1 SGHDN, CDR2 FVKESK. Trimming pared 2 bases from V and 6 bases from J, leaving 14 bases between.

This chain uses TRBV5-1 with TRBJ1-2; D might be TRBD1 (5 bases). CDR1 is SGHRS and CDR2 is YFSETQ in the germline V gene. The CDR3 runs 12 residues. Deletions cut 7 bases from V and 1 base from J, with 8 bases between. The CDR3 sequence: CASGAVNYGYTF. CDR3 sequence (DNA): TGCGCCAGCGGGGCCGTTAACTATGGCTACACCTTC.

V is TRBV6-2 or TRBV6-3 and J is TRBJ2-3; D gene uncertain. V was clipped by 5 bases and J by 3 bases, with 18 bases between them. Germline CDR1 is MNHEY and CDR2 is SVGEGT. CDR3 length equals 16 residues. CDR3 sequence: CASSPNDERWTDTQYF. DNA for the CDR3: TGTGCCAGCAGTCCCAACGACGAGCGATGGACAGATACGCAGTATTTT.

The J gene is TRBJ1-3, the V gene TRBV2; tentative D call: TRBD1 (5 bases). Trimming pared 4 bases from V and 2 bases from J, leaving 9 bases between. The V gene's germline CDR1 is SNHLY and CDR2 FYNNEI. The CDR3 loop spans 14 amino acids. The CDR3 reads CASSVQGTGNTIYF. CDR3 nucleotides: TGTGCCAGCAGTGTTCAGGGAACTGGAAACACCATATATTTT.

The V and J genes are TRBV15 and TRBJ1-2; 7 nucleotides line up with TRBD1. CDR3 length equals 14 residues. Germline V gene lookup returns CDR1 LNHNV and CDR2 YYDKDF (reference sequence). V shed 3 bases and J 6 bases; nucleotides not matched to a gene: 7. The CDR3 reads CATSSRTTGDGYTF. DNA for the CDR3: TGTGCCACCAGCAGCCGGACTACAGGGGATGGCTACACCTTC.

This clone was picked up one time. V usage is TRBV6-5 and J usage is TRBJ2-1; D gene uncertain. CDR1 is MNHEY, CDR2 SVGAGI, per germline. V lost 6 bases to trimming and J lost 5 bases, with 14 bases between them. The CDR3 length is 14 residues. CDR3 in DNA: TGTGCCAGCAGCTTTTCAGAGACACACAATGAGCAGTTCTTC. This translates into CASSFSETHNEQFF.

In this sample, this clone turned up once. This sequence joins TRBV7-3 and TRBJ1-6; TRBD1 is a possible D gene (6 bases). Deletions cut 5 bases from V and 9 bases from J, with 14 bases between. Germline CDR1 SGHTA, CDR2 FQGTGA. The CDR3 is made up of 14 amino acids. This CDR3 reads CASSIFPTGSPLHF. In nucleotides, the CDR3 is TGTGCCAGCAGCATATTTCCGACAGGTTCACCCCTCCACTTT.

V is TRBV23-1 and J is TRBJ2-3; no firm D call. TRBV23-1 is assigned to the ORF class and has an uncertain function. The CDR3 loop spans 15 amino acids. Trimming cost V 1 base and J 4 bases, with 12 bases left between them. The CDR3 DNA follows: TGCGCCAGCAGTCAATGCCCCCCTCGGGCAGATACGCAGTATTTT. Translation gives CASSQCPPRADTQYF.

The chain is built from TRBV4-2 and TRBJ1-2; possible D gene TRBD1, 5 bases. The CDR3 contains 14 residues. Germline V CDR1 and CDR2: LGHNA, YNFKEQ. The germline V and J ends were trimmed by 0 bases and 8 bases, with 13 bases remaining between them. CDR3 DNA: TGTGCCAGCAGCCAAGATCCAGGGCTGGGCGGCTACACCTTC. Translating gives CASSQDPGLGGYTF.

The genes are TRBV29-1 and TRBJ2-7; TRBD1 is a possible D gene (5 bases). CDR1 and CDR2 (germline): SQVTM, ANQGSEA. CDR3 length: 13 residues. V gave up 6 bases and J gave up 3 bases, with 15 bases separating them. CDR3 bases: TGCAGCGTCCTAACGGACAAAAACTACGAGCAGTACTTC. This gives the protein CSVLTDKNYEQYF.

The count of this clone is one. The rearrangement links TRBV6-5 to TRBJ2-1; D is perhaps TRBD2 (6 bases). CDR1 MNHEY and CDR2 SVGAGI come from the germline V gene. V dropped 8 bases and J dropped 5 bases, with 16 bases sitting between them. The CDR3 contains 14 residues. The CDR3 sequence is CASGSGLANNEQFF. CDR3 DNA: TGTGCCAGCGGTTCGGGACTCGCAAACAATGAGCAGTTCTTC.

This CDR3 reads CASSAPQGAGEKLFF. The CDR3 DNA is TGTGCCAGCAGCGCTCCACAGGGGGCCGGTGAAAAACTGTTTTTT. The V gene is TRBV13, the J gene TRBJ1-4, with 9 bases matching TRBD1. The V and J ends lost 5 bases and 7 bases, in that order; junction bases with no gene match: 8. This CDR3 has 15 amino acids. CDR1 and CDR2 from the germline V gene are PRHDT and FYEKMQ (reference sequence).